This TCR beta chain was sequenced in a study of T cell repertoires in cytomegalovirus infection. This clonotype has a handful of counts. Its antigen is unidentified. Using its own MiXCR run on the reads, TCRdb lists one record per CDR3 protein. The sample has a few hundred thousand distinct CDR3 sequences, 20% to 25% seen once. The sample consisted of cultured PBMCs, taken from culture after CMV antigen stimulation. The source is a human donor in good health (CMV status not recorded). Some clones in this sample may be carry-over from other donors' samples.

The CDR3 sequence: CASSLREGNEQFF. In DNA form, the CDR3 reads TGTGCCAGCAGTTTGCGGGAGGGAAATGAGCAGTTCTTC. The rearrangement links TRBV28 to TRBJ2-1; TRBD2 aligns across 9 bases. J lost 7 bases, V lost 3 bases, and 1 base had no gene match. The germline V gene encodes CDR1 MDHEN and CDR2 SYDVKM. This CDR3 spans 13 amino acids.